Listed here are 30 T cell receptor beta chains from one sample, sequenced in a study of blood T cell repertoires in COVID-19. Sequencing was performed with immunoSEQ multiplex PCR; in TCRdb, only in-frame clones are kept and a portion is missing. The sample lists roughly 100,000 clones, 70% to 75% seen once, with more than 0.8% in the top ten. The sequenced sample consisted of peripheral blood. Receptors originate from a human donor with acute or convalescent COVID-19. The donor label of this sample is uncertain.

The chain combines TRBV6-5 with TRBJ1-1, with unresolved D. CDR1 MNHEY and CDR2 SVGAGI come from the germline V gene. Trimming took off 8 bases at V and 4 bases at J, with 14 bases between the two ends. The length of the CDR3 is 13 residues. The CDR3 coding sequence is TGTGCCAGCTGCGCGACGAGGATCACTGAAGCTTTCTTT. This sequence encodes CASCATRITEAFF.

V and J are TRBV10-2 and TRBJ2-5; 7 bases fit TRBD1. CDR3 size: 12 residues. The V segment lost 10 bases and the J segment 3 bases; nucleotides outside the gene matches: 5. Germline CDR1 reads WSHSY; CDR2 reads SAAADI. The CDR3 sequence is CATRDREETQYF. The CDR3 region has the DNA TGCGCCACCCGGGACAGAGAAGAGACCCAGTACTTC.

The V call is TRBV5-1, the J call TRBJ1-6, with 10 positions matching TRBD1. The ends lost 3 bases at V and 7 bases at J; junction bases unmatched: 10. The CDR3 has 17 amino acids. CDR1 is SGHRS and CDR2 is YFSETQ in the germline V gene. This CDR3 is CASSSADRGFGNSPLHF. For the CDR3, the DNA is TGCGCCAGCAGCTCGGCGGACAGGGGGTTCGGGAATTCACCCCTCCACTTT.

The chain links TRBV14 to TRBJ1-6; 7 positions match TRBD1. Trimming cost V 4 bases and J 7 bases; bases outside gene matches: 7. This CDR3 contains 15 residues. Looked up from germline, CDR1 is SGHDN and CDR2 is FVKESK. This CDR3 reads CASSPGQRRNSPLHF. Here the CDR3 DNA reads TGTGCCAGCAGCCCGGGACAGAGAAGAAATTCACCCCTCCACTTT. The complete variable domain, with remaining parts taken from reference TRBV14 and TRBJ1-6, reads EAGVTQFPSHSVIEKGQTVTLRCDPISGHDNLYWYRRVMGKEIKFLLHFVKESKQDESGMPNNRFLAERTGGTYSTLKVQPAELEDSGVYFCASSPGQRRNSPLHFGNGTRLTVT.

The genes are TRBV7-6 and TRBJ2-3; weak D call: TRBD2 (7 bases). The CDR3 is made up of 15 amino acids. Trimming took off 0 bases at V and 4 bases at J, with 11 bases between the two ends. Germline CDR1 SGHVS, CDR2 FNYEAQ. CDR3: CASSLAGGRADTQYF. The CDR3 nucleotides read TGTGCCAGCAGCTTAGCGGGGGGGCGTGCAGATACGCAGTATTTT.

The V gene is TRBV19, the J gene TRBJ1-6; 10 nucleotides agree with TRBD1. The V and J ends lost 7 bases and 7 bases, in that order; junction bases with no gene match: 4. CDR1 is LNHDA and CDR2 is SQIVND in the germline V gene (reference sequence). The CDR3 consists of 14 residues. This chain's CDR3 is CASTMDRGNSPLHF. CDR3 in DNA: TGTGCCAGTACCATGGACAGGGGGAATTCACCCCTCCACTTT.

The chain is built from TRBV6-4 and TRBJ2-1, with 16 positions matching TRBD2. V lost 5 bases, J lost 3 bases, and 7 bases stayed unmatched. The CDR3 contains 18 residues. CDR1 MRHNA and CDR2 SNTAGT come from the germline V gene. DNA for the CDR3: TGTGCCAGCAGTCCGGGACTAGCGGGGGGGCCTTACTACAATGAGCAGTTCTTC. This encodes CASSPGLAGGPYYNEQFF.

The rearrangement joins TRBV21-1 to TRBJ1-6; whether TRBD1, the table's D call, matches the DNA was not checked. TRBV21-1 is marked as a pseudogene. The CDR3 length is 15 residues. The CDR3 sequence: CASSRLPGYNSPLHF. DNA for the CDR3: TGTGCCAGCAGCAGGTTGCCAGGCTATAATTCACCCCTCCACTTT.

CDR3 residues: CASSSPDRGNEKLFF. The CDR3 bases are TGTGCCAGCAGCTCCCCCGACAGGGGAAATGAAAAACTGTTTTTT. This chain joins TRBV9 and TRBJ1-4, with 8 bases matching TRBD1. V lost 4 bases to trimming and J lost 5 bases; unmatched junction nucleotides: 7. Germline V gives CDR1 SGDLS, CDR2 YYNGEE. The CDR3 spans 15 residues.

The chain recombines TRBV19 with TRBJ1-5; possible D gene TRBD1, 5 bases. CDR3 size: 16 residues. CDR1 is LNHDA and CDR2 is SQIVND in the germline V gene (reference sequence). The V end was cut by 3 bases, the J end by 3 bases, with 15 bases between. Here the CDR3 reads CASSIFPGRYNQPQHF. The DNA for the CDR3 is TGTGCCAGTAGTATTTTCCCAGGGAGGTACAATCAGCCCCAGCATTTT.

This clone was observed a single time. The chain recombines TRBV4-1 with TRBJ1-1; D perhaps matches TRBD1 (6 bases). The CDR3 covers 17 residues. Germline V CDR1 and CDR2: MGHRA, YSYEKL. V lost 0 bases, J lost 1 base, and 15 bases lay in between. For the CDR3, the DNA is TGCGCCAGCAGCCAAGATGTAGGGGGGGGAGAGAACACTGAAGCTTTCTTT. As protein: CASSQDVGGGENTEAFF.

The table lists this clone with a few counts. This chain's CDR3 is CASSLFEDNQPQHF. The CDR3 nucleotides are TGTGCCAGCAGCTTGTTTGAGGATAATCAGCCCCAGCATTTT. This rearrangement joins TRBV5-6 to TRBJ1-5, with D hard to call. The germline V gene encodes CDR1 SGHDT and CDR2 YYEEEE. The CDR3 consists of 14 residues. Between the trimmed V and J ends, which lost 1 base and 4 bases, there was a span of 9 bases.

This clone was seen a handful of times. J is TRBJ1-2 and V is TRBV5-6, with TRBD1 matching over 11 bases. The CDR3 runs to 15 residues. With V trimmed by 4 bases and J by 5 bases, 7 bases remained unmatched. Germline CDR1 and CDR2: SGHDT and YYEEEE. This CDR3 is CASSRGTGGLYGYTF. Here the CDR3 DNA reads TGTGCCAGCAGCAGGGGGACAGGGGGACTATATGGCTACACCTTC.

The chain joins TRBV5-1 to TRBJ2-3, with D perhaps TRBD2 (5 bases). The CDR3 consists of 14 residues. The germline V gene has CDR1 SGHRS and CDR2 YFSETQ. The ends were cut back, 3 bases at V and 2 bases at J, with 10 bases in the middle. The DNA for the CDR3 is TGCGCCAGCAGCTCCCCCGGGAACACAGATACGCAGTATTTT. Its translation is CASSSPGNTDTQYF.

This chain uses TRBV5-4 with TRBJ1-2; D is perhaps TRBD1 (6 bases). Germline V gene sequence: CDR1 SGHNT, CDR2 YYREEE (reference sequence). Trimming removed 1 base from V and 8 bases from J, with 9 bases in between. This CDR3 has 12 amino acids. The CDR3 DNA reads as TGTGCCAGCAGCTTGCGGGGGGCCGGCTACACCTTC. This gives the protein CASSLRGAGYTF.

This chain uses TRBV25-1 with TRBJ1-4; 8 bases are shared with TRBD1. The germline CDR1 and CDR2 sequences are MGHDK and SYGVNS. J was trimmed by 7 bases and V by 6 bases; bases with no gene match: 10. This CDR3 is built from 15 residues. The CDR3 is CASSPIGTGPEKLFF. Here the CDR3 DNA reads TGTGCCAGCAGCCCTATTGGGACAGGCCCTGAAAAACTGTTTTTT.

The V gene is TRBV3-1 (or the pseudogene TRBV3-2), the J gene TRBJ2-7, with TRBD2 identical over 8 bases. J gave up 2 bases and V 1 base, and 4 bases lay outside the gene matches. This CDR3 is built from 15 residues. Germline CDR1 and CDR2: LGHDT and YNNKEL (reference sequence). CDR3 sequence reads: CASSQARGGTYEQYF. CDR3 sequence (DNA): TGTGCCAGCAGCCAAGCACGGGGGGGGACCTACGAGCAGTACTTC.

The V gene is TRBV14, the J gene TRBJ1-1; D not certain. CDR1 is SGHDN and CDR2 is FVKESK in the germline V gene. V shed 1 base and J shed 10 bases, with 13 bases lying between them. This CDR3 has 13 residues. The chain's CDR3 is CASSQGARSAAFF. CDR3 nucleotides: TGTGCCAGCAGCCAAGGGGCCCGGTCCGCAGCTTTCTTT.

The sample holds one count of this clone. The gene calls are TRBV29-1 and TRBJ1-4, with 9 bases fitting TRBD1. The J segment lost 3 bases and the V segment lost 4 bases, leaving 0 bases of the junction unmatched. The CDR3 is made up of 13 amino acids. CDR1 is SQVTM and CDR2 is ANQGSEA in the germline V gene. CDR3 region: CSVGDRANEKLFF. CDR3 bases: TGCAGCGTTGGGGACAGGGCTAATGAAAAACTGTTTTTT.

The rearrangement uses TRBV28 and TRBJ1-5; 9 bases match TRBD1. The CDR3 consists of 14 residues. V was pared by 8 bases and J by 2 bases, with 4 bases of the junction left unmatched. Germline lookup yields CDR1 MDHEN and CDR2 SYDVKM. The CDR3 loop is CASRQGGGNQPQHF. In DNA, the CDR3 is TGTGCCAGCCGACAGGGGGGAGGCAATCAGCCCCAGCATTTT.

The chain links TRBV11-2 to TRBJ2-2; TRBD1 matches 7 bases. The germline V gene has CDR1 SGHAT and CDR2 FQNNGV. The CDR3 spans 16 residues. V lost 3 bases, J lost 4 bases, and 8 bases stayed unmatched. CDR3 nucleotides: TGTGCCAGCAGCTTGAATCCGGGACAGACCACCGGGGAGCTGTTTTTT. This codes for CASSLNPGQTTGELFF.

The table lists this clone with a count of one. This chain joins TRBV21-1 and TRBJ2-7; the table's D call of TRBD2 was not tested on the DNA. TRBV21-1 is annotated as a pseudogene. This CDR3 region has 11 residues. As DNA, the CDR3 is TGTGCCAGCAACGCCCTATACGAGCAGTACGTC. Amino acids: CASNALYEQYV.

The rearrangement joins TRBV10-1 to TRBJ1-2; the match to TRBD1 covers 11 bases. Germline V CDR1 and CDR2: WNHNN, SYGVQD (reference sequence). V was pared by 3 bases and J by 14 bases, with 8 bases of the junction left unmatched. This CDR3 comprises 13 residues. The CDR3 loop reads CASSDGTGGPRTF. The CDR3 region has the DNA TGCGCCAGCAGTGACGGGACAGGGGGACCTCGGACCTTC.

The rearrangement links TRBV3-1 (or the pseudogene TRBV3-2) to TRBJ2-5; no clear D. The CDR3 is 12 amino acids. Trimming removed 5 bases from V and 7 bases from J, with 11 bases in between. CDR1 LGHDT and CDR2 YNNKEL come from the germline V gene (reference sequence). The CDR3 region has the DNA TGTGCCAGCAGCTCCGGGTCTGGGACCCAGTACTTC. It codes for CASSSGSGTQYF.

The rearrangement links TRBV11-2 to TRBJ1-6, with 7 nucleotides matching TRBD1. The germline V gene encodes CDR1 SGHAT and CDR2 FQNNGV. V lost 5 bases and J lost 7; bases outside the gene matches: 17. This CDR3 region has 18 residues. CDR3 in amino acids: CASSIHGTEGLGNSPLHF. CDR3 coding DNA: TGTGCCAGCAGCATTCACGGGACAGAGGGATTGGGAAATTCACCCCTCCACTTT.

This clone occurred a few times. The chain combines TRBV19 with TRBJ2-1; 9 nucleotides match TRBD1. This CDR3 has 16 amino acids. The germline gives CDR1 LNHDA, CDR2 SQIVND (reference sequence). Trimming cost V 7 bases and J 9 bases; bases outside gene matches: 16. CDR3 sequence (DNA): TGTGCCAGTACCCCCATCCCGGACAGGGGAAAAGGTGAGCAGTTCTTC. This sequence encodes CASTPIPDRGKGEQFF.

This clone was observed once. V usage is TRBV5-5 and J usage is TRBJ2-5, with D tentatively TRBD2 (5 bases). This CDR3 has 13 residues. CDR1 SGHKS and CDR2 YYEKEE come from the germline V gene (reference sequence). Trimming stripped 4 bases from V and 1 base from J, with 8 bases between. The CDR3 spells CASSPGVQETQYF. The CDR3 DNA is TGTGCCAGCAGCCCCGGGGTCCAAGAGACCCAGTACTTC.

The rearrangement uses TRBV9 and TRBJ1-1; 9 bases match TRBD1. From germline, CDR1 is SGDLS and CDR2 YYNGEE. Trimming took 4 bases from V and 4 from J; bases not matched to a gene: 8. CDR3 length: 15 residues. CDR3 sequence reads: CASSSDRGWGTEAFF. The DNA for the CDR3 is TGTGCCAGCAGCTCAGACAGGGGGTGGGGCACTGAAGCTTTCTTT.

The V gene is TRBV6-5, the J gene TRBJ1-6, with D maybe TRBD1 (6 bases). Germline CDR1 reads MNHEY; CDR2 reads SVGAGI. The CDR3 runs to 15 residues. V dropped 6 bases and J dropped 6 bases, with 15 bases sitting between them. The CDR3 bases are TGTGCCAGCAGACGTAATGGGACACCTAATTCACCCCTCCACTTT. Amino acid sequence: CASRRNGTPNSPLHF.

DNA of the CDR3: TGCAGCGTCTACGATGCGAACACTGAAGCTTTCTTT. Encoded protein: CSVYDANTEAFF. The rearrangement joins TRBV29-1 to TRBJ1-1; D gene unclear. Germline assignment: CDR1 SQVTM and CDR2 ANQGSEA. CDR3 length: 12 residues. V was clipped by 6 bases and J by 1 base, with 9 bases between them.